This T cell receptor (beta chain) is from a study of spatial heterogeneity in lung cancer (dated by TCRdb to the late 2010s). At the level of the whole study: More beta-chain than alpha-chain transcripts were consistently detected, likely reflecting higher beta-chain transcript abundance. In the raw uncorrected reads, each unique combination of TCR and UMI appeared more than ten times on average. In non-small cell lung cancer, the study quantitatively compared TCR alpha and beta repertoires across several tumor regions, matched nontumor lung, and blood. Nonsynonymous mutation counts, determined by whole-exome sequencing of tumor tissue, were related to features of the TCR repertoire. Both alpha and beta chains were TCR-sequenced in hundreds of tumor regions, about 64 matched nontumor lung samples and around 54 PBMC samples obtained at surgery. Results the study describes overall, beyond this receptor: Ubiquitous expanded tumor TCRs showed up in blood more often at tumor resection than at routine follow-up. Confirming at a functional level the hypothesis that regional TCRs recognize regional mutations was considered to require additional single-cell paired TCR alpha and beta sequencing.

In light of the paper, this sample's time point label describes: sample taken at primary tumor resection. TCR sequencing used whole RNA extracted from tumor and nontumor lung tissue, or from cryopreserved PBMC samples, without cell sorting. Donors were approximately 72 patients with early-stage, untreated non-small cell lung cancer from the lung TRACERx cohort. A patient was chosen for TCR sequencing only when enough RNA was available from at least two tumor regions. The method behind the library was 5' RACE. Sequencing relied on a NextSeq 500. To allow correction of PCR and sequencing errors, the TCR library protocol tagged every TCR cDNA molecule with a unique molecular identifier. The authors processed their data as follows. Decombinator tools were used for TCR identification, UMI-based error correction and CDR3 extraction. Expanded TCRs were defined as those above a frequency of 2 per 1,000, corresponding to the top 1% of the tumor frequency distribution. Renyi diversity was computed with the R vegan package after each repertoire had been subsampled 100 times to 5,000 TCRs. CDR3 similarity networks were built from amino acid triplet string-kernel similarity, connecting CDR3s with pairwise similarity above 0.82. TCRdb cleaned the public reads at Q25 with fastp, built clones with MiXCR and kept in-frame beta chains. A single entry per CDR3 protein holds the most common genes and DNA from its merged rows. The V and J calls follow TCRdb's processing rather than the paper's. This sample has about 15,000 distinct CDR3 sequences in its table, and approximately 11% of those were observed once. The ten largest clones take up 34% of the sample.

This clonotype was recorded at least ten times. Its antigen is currently not known. Per-base quality was not reported, and no clone a single base away is much larger than it. CDR1 and CDR2 (MGHRA, YSYEKL) derive from the germline V gene. From its cysteine to its phenylalanine, the CDR3 spans 15 amino acids. Just CDR3 DNA is preserved here, 45 bases in frame from base 1. Between the V and J ends, shortened by 0 bases and 4 bases respectively, the junction contains 12 bases. This receptor was identified in a female donor with early-stage non-small cell lung cancer. The sequencing used PBMCs, collected at surgery. The sequence is built from TRBV4-1 and TRBJ1-2, with the D gene not confidently named. The CDR3 loop reads CASSQDHGVGYGYTF. The bases read TGCGCCAGCAGCCAAGATCACGGAGTTGGCTATGGCTACACCTTC.